This T cell receptor beta chain appears in the sequencing data of a study of T cell responses to AZD1222 COVID-19 vaccine. This clone was counted a single time. The germline V and J ends were trimmed by 4 bases and 5 bases, with 20 bases remaining between them. From germline, CDR1 is SGHVS and CDR2 FQNEAQ. The CDR3 has 16 residues. Produced via immunoSEQ multiplex PCR; TCRdb's table is partial and in-frame only. The profile covers around 100,000 clones, with about 94% appearing a single time and 2% to 2.5% taken by the ten largest. This chain connects TRBV7-8 to TRBJ1-2; possibly TRBD1 for D (5 bases). The sample in question was peripheral blood, obtained on day 0 of AZD1222 vaccination. The clonotype originates from an adult in good health. The CDR3 region is CASSSTGTYLSYGYTF. DNA for the CDR3: TGTGCCAGCAGCTCGACCGGGACTTACCTATCGTATGGCTACACCTTC.